Each of the 14 T cell receptor beta chains below was sequenced from the same sample in a study of shared clonotypes between healthy human individuals. The assay was immunoSEQ multiplex PCR, and TCRdb's table has in-frame clones only and misses some. The table shows approximately 1.4 million clones, with under 99% occurring only once. The sample taken for sequencing was naive CD4+ T cells sorted from blood. Subset described: CD45RA+ positively selected. The source of these receptors is a young man in good health.

This rearrangement joins TRBV19 to TRBJ2-7; 13 bases line up with TRBD2. Germline V gives CDR1 LNHDA, CDR2 SQIVND (reference sequence). J lost 0 bases, V lost 4 bases, and 3 bases had no gene match. The CDR3 extends over 16 amino acids. Written as DNA, the CDR3 is TGTGCCAGTAGTAAGGGGACTAGCGGGGACTCCTACGAGCAGTACTTC. Translated: CASSKGTSGDSYEQYF.

The chain couples TRBV9 to TRBJ2-7; D ambiguous. CDR3 length equals 13 residues. Between the trimmed V and J ends, which lost 3 bases and 5 bases, there was a span of 12 bases. Germline V gene lookup returns CDR1 SGDLS and CDR2 YYNGEE. CDR3 amino acids: CASSGTVSDEQYF. CDR3 nucleotides: TGTGCCAGCAGCGGGACCGTAAGCGACGAGCAGTACTTC.

This chain links TRBV6-5 with TRBJ2-3, with D possibly TRBD2 on 6 matching bases. Germline assignment: CDR1 MNHEY and CDR2 SVGAGI. This CDR3 is built from 16 residues. Trimming cost V 2 bases and J 1 base, with 13 bases left between them. The CDR3 spells CASSYRGTAGTDTQYF. DNA for the CDR3: TGTGCCAGCAGTTACCGGGGGACCGCTGGCACAGATACGCAGTATTTT.

The chain links TRBV16 to TRBJ2-5; D perhaps matches TRBD2 (5 bases). Germline assignment: CDR1 KGHSY and CDR2 FQNENV. Trimming cost V 2 bases and J 7 bases, with 17 bases left between them. This CDR3 spans 15 amino acids. The CDR3 reads CASSQLRAPAGTQYF. CDR3 sequence (DNA): TGTGCCAGCAGCCAACTGCGGGCCCCCGCCGGGACCCAGTACTTC.

The chain joins TRBV5-1 to TRBJ2-1; D is possibly TRBD1 (6 bases). Per the germline V gene, CDR1 is SGHRS and CDR2 is YFSETQ. This CDR3 spans 15 amino acids. V shed 0 bases and J shed 6 bases, with 13 bases lying between them. CDR3 in DNA: TGCGCCAGCAGCTTGGTAGGGGACATCGGCAATGAGCAGTTCTTC. As protein: CASSLVGDIGNEQFF.

The chain is built from TRBV28 and TRBJ1-4; maybe TRBD1 (6 bases). V lost 5 bases to trimming and J lost 8 bases, with 24 bases between them. The CDR3 runs to 17 residues. Germline V CDR1 and CDR2: MDHEN, SYDVKM. The CDR3 DNA reads TGTGCCAGCAGTCTCCAACAGGGTGTCGCGGGCGGGGAAAAACTGTTTTTT. This translates into CASSLQQGVAGGEKLFF.

This clone was seen a single time. The V gene is TRBV2, the J gene TRBJ2-3; 7 positions match TRBD2. Trimming took 6 bases from V and 6 from J; bases not matched to a gene: 12. This CDR3 has 15 amino acids. Germline loops: CDR1 SNHLY, CDR2 FYNNEI. The chain's CDR3 is CASSPLGGFGDTQYF. The CDR3 DNA follows: TGTGCCAGCAGCCCCTTGGGAGGGTTTGGGGATACGCAGTATTTT.

V and J are TRBV7-9 and TRBJ2-7; possible D gene TRBD1, 6 bases. CDR3 size: 15 residues. Looked up from germline, CDR1 is SEHNR and CDR2 is FQNEAQ (reference sequence). The V end lost 7 bases, the J end lost 4 bases, and 20 bases lay between the germline ends. The CDR3 nucleotides read TGTGCCAGCACCCGAAGTGGGCAGGGGAAATACGAGCAGTACTTC. This codes for CASTRSGQGKYEQYF.

DNA of the CDR3: TGTGCCAGTAGTTCAGGGGGTACTTGGTTGACTGAAGCTTTCTTT. Translation gives CASSSGGTWLTEAFF. The V gene is TRBV19, the J gene TRBJ1-1; 7 bases are a match to TRBD1. Germline assignment: CDR1 LNHDA and CDR2 SQIVND (reference sequence). Unmatched junction bases numbered 11, after V lost 5 bases and J lost 5 bases. The CDR3 is made up of 15 amino acids.

This chain uses TRBV5-4 with TRBJ1-1; the D is unclear. CDR1 is SGHNT and CDR2 is YYREEE in the germline V gene (reference sequence). The CDR3 loop spans 15 amino acids. V gave up 2 bases and J gave up 6 bases, with 17 bases separating them. CDR3 residues: CASSLPPAGGPEAFF. DNA of the CDR3: TGTGCCAGCAGCTTACCTCCGGCAGGAGGGCCTGAAGCTTTCTTT.

The count of this clone is one. The chain links TRBV29-1 to TRBJ1-5, with TRBD1 identical over 11 bases. The CDR3 is made up of 15 amino acids. Germline values: CDR1 SQVTM, CDR2 ANQGSEA. The V segment lost 4 bases and the J segment 6 bases; nucleotides outside the gene matches: 8. CDR3 sequence reads: CSVAGGTGGSQPQHF. DNA for the CDR3: TGCAGCGTTGCAGGAGGGACAGGGGGTTCTCAGCCCCAGCATTTT. Filled out from reference TRBV29-1 and TRBJ1-5, the complete variable domain reads SAVISQKPSRDICQRGTSLTIQCQVDSQVTMMFWYRQQPGQSLTLIATANQGSEATYESGFVIDKFPISRPNLTFSTLTVSNMSPEDSSIYLCSVAGGTGGSQPQHFGDGTRLSIL.

The CDR3 reads CASSTRTREYEQYF. The CDR3 nucleotides read TGTGCCAGCAGCACTAGGACTAGAGAATACGAGCAGTACTTC. This chain joins TRBV7-2 and TRBJ2-7, with 7 nucleotides matching TRBD2. Losses at the gene ends were 5 bases for V and 4 bases for J; bases not matched to a gene: 8. The CDR3 has 14 amino acids. The germline CDR1 and CDR2 sequences are SGHTA and FQGNSA. The whole variable domain, filled in from reference TRBV7-2 and TRBJ2-7, reads GAGVSQSPSNKVTEKGKDVELRCDPISGHTALYWYRQSLGQGLEFLIYFQGNSAPDKSGLPSDRFSAERTGGSVSTLTIQRTQQEDSAVYLCASSTRTREYEQYFGPGTRLTVT.

The chain couples TRBV5-1 to TRBJ2-1; 13 bases fit TRBD2. Trimming took 4 bases from V and 8 from J; bases not matched to a gene: 9. The CDR3 has 16 amino acids. Germline CDR1 reads SGHRS; CDR2 reads YFSETQ. The CDR3 coding sequence is TGCGCCAGCAGCCCGAGGACTAGCGGGAGTTTCGATGAGCAGTTCTTC. Translating it yields CASSPRTSGSFDEQFF.

This chain joins TRBV7-9 and TRBJ2-1; the D gene is possibly TRBD2 (5 bases). The CDR3 spans 16 residues. The germline CDR1 and CDR2 sequences are SEHNR and FQNEAQ (reference sequence). Deletions cut 7 bases from V and 4 bases from J, with 20 bases between. CDR3: CASNPDIGRGYNEQFF. CDR3 nucleotides: TGTGCCAGCAACCCCGACATAGGCCGGGGATACAATGAGCAGTTCTTC.